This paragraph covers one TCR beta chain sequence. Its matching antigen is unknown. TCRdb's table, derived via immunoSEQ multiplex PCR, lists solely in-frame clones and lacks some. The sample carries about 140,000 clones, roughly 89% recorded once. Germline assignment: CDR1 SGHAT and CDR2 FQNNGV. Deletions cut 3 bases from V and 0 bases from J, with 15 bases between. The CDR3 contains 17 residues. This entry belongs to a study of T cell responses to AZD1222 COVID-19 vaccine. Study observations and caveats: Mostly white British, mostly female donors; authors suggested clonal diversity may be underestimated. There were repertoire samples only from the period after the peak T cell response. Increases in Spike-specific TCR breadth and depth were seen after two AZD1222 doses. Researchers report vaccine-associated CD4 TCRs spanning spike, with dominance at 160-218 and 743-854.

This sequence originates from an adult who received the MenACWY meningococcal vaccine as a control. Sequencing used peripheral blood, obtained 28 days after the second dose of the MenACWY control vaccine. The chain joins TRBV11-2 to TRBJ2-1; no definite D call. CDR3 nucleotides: TGTGCCAGCAGCTTGAGCCCCCTGGTCCACTCCTACAATGAGCAGTTCTTC. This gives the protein CASSLSPLVHSYNEQFF.